This paragraph reports one TCR beta chain. What it recognizes is unknown. The sample belongs to a study of cytomegalovirus exposure and HLA in healthy donors. The wider study: Membership in the Caucasian-associated ancestry cluster was found for about 84% of fewer than 450 genotyped donors. Study-level results: The productive fraction for most TCR beta V segments was about 87% or about 30% in an earlier analysis. Researchers reported in a later analysis that a missense DCLRE1C variant was tied to TCR beta V- and J-gene trimming.

PCR involved 60 Vbeta and 13 Jbeta primers. The assay was immunoSEQ multiplex PCR, and TCRdb's table has in-frame clones only and misses some. The top ten clones hold approximately 5% of a sample with more than 130,000 clones, over 60% of them seen once. With 4 bases removed from V and 0 bases from J, the gap between germline ends came to 13 bases. This CDR3 spans 17 amino acids. CDR1 KGHSH and CDR2 LQKENI come from the germline V gene. This chain joins TRBV18 and TRBJ1-6; D is perhaps TRBD1 (6 bases). The clonotype originates from a woman in her forties or fifties in good health and CMV-seronegative. Source material: PBMCs. CDR3 in DNA: TGTGCCAGCTCACAGGACAGTCTCAACTCCTATAATTCACCCCTCCACTTT. Translating it yields CASSQDSLNSYNSPLHF.